The clone carrying this T cell receptor (beta chain) occurred a few times. Using RNA transcripts as the source, TCR beta CDR3 regions were amplified. When the TCR CDR3 underwent first-round RT-PCR, the HTBI primer set was used. Each CDR3 protein gets one entry after TCRdb re-called the multiplex PCR reads with MiXCR. Among hundreds of thousands of distinct CDR3 sequences, about 20% were seen once, and the ten largest hold about 60%. Trimming took off 1 base at V and 0 bases at J, with 7 bases between the two ends. The CDR3 contains 15 residues. Germline lookup yields CDR1 KGHDR and CDR2 SFDVKD. This entry belongs to a study of T cells in Graves' hyperthyroidism and ophthalmopathy. Study-level background: Specimen type is peripheral blood, collected at initial diagnosis prior to any treatment.

The chain is built from TRBV24-1 and TRBJ2-3; D is undetermined. Material: blood. This sequence was found in a man aged 30-40 years with Graves' ophthalmopathy. The CDR3 DNA is TGTGCCACCAGTGATTTTTCCACTAGCACAGATACGCAGTATTTT. Amino acids: CATSDFSTSTDTQYF.